One and the same sample provided the 23 T cell receptor beta chains below, sequenced in a study of T cell responses to AZD1222 COVID-19 vaccine. Clones were read by immunoSEQ multiplex PCR, and TCRdb kept only the in-frame ones, dropping some. Here the sample spans about 140,000 clones, about 89% being singletons. Source: peripheral blood, taken 28 days after the second dose of the MenACWY control vaccine. The receptors derive from an adult who received the MenACWY meningococcal vaccine as a control.

The J gene is TRBJ2-7, the V gene TRBV9; 8 bases match TRBD2. Trimming took 1 base from V and 3 from J; bases not matched to a gene: 6. CDR3 size: 15 residues. Per germline, CDR1 SGDLS and CDR2 YYNGEE. CDR3 region: CASSVSSGSFYEQYF. CDR3 nucleotides: TGTGCCAGCAGCGTATCAAGCGGGAGTTTCTACGAGCAGTACTTC.

This clone occurred once. The chain recombines TRBV5-8 with TRBJ2-1; TRBD1 or TRBD2 may be the D gene (5 bases each). Germline V gives CDR1 SGHTS, CDR2 YDEGEE. This CDR3 spans 15 amino acids. Trimming removed 0 bases at V and 0 bases at J, with 7 bases between. CDR3 nucleotides: TGTGCCAGCAGCTTGGGGGGGACCTCCTACAATGAGCAGTTCTTC. This sequence encodes CASSLGGTSYNEQFF. Combining the CDR3 with reference TRBV5-8 and TRBJ2-1 gives the whole variable domain EAGVTQSPTHLIKTRGQQATLRCSPISGHTSVYWYQQALGLGLQFLLWYDEGEERNRGNFPPRFSGRQFPNYSSELNVNALELEDSALYLCASSLGGTSYNEQFFGPGTRLTVL.

This sequence joins TRBV28 and TRBJ1-2, with D perhaps matching TRBD1 (6 bases). Looked up from germline, CDR1 is MDHEN and CDR2 is SYDVKM. V was cut by 5 bases and J by 3 bases, with 22 bases left in between. The CDR3 runs to 17 residues. CDR3 region: CASSTGTRVMWDYGYTF. DNA of the CDR3: TGTGCCAGCAGTACCGGGACACGAGTTATGTGGGACTATGGCTACACCTTC.

The chain links TRBV6-5 to TRBJ1-5; D not certain. The CDR3 loop spans 15 amino acids. Trimming removed 6 bases at V and 3 bases at J, with 15 bases between. Looked up from germline, CDR1 is MNHEY and CDR2 is SVGAGI. CDR3 nucleotides: TGTGCCAGCAGAGCCGGGCAGTGGATCAATCAGCCCCAGCATTTT. Translated: CASRAGQWINQPQHF.

The V gene is TRBV5-1, the J gene TRBJ2-5, with TRBD1 identical over 7 bases. V was clipped by 0 bases and J by 7 bases; unmatched bases: 9. Germline V gene lookup returns CDR1 SGHRS and CDR2 YFSETQ. The length of the CDR3 is 15 residues. CDR3 in amino acids: CASSLAGGPPWTQYF. CDR3 sequence (DNA): TGCGCCAGCAGCTTGGCAGGGGGACCGCCGTGGACCCAGTACTTC.

The chain employs TRBV15 and TRBJ1-5; TRBD1 matches at 7 bases. Germline values: CDR1 LNHNV, CDR2 YYDKDF (reference sequence). V trimming: 5 bases; J trimming: 8 bases; junction bases outside the gene matches: 15. This CDR3 spans 16 amino acids. This CDR3 reads CATSQDRVGLVKPQHF. CDR3 nucleotides: TGTGCCACCAGCCAAGACAGGGTTGGATTGGTTAAGCCCCAGCATTTT.

As DNA, the CDR3 is TGTGCCAGCAGCGGCGGGAGATTGGGAGATACGCAGTATTTT. Amino acid sequence: CASSGGRLGDTQYF. The J gene is TRBJ2-3, the V gene TRBV11-3, with 7 positions matching TRBD2. CDR3 length equals 14 residues. CDR1 and CDR2 (germline): SGHNT, YENEEA. V gave up 5 bases and J gave up 5 bases; unmatched junction bases: 7.

As to this clone: This sample also contains other DNA sequences that code for the same CDR3. The CDR3 sequence: CASSPGTGNTGELFF. The CDR3 DNA is TGTGCCAGCAGCCCCGGGACAGGAAACACCGGGGAGCTGTTTTTT. V gene TRBV7-9 combines with J gene TRBJ2-2, with 8 bases fitting TRBD1. Trimming at V came to 5 bases and at J to 2 bases, leaving 4 bases not matched to a gene. The CDR3 length is 15 residues. From germline, CDR1 is SEHNR and CDR2 FQNEAQ (reference sequence). Drawing the rest from reference TRBV7-9 and TRBJ2-2, the complete variable domain is DTGVSQNPRHKITKRGQNVTFRCDPISEHNRLYWYRQTLGQGPEFLTYFQNEAQLEKSRLLSDRFSAERPKGSFSTLEIQRTEQGDSAMYLCASSPGTGNTGELFFGEGSRLTVL.

This clone was seen just once. V is TRBV15 and J is TRBJ2-2, with 9 bases that match TRBD1. V gave up 0 bases and J gave up 4 bases; unmatched junction bases: 15. This CDR3 has 20 amino acids. The germline CDR1 and CDR2 sequences are LNHNV and YYDKDF (reference sequence). Written as DNA, the CDR3 is TGTGCCACCAGCAGAGACTCGGCAGGAGGCACAGGGGGCGGCACCGGGGAGCTGTTTTTT. This codes for CATSRDSAGGTGGGTGELFF. The entire variable domain, with the rest obtained from reference TRBV15 and TRBJ2-2, is as follows: DAMVIQNPRYQVTQFGKPVTLSCSQTLNHNVMYWYQQKSSQAPKLLFHYYDKDFNNEADTPDNFQSRRPNTSFCFLDIRSPGLGDTAMYLCATSRDSAGGTGGGTGELFFGEGSRLTVL.

The chain is built from TRBV19 and TRBJ2-1, with 7 positions matching TRBD1. Unmatched junction bases numbered 9, after V lost 5 bases and J lost 5 bases. There are 15 residues in the CDR3. CDR1 is LNHDA and CDR2 is SQIVND in the germline V gene (reference sequence). The CDR3 protein is CASSVTGVGDNEQFF. DNA for the CDR3: TGTGCCAGTAGTGTCACAGGGGTGGGTGACAATGAGCAGTTCTTC.

This sequence joins TRBV3-1 (or the pseudogene TRBV3-2) and TRBJ2-6; 7 nucleotides match TRBD2. From germline, CDR1 is LGHDT and CDR2 YNNKEL (reference sequence). CDR3 length: 17 amino acids. Trimming at V came to 4 bases and at J to 2 bases, leaving 8 bases not matched to a gene. This chain's CDR3 is CASSPWGGSAGANVLTF. In DNA form, the CDR3 reads TGTGCCAGCAGCCCGTGGGGGGGATCGGCTGGGGCCAACGTCCTGACTTTC.

This clone was detected only a few times. This rearrangement joins TRBV11-1 to TRBJ2-1; TRBD2 might be the D (5 bases). Trimming took off 5 bases at V and 4 bases at J, with 15 bases between the two ends. CDR3 size: 15 residues. Germline CDR1 and CDR2: SGHAT and FQDESV (reference sequence). CDR3 sequence (DNA): TGTGCCAGCAGCGACTGGGCTAGCTTATACAATGAGCAGTTCTTC. It codes for CASSDWASLYNEQFF.

Concerning this clone itself: The junction and the germline gene differ at one end; a read error may be behind it. This sample includes further DNA sequences coding for the same CDR3. The V and J genes are TRBV18 and TRBJ2-7; D unresolved. Germline V gene lookup returns CDR1 KGHSH and CDR2 LQKENI. CDR3 size: 12 residues. The CDR3 DNA follows: TGTGCCAGCTCCCCACAATCCTACGAGCAGTACTTC. This encodes CASSPQSYEQYF.

This sequence joins TRBV7-3 and TRBJ2-2, with 7 bases lining up with TRBD1. After removal of 4 bases from V and 4 bases from J, the junction contained 3 bases not matched to a gene. Germline values: CDR1 SGHTA, CDR2 FQGTGA. The CDR3 is made up of 14 amino acids. CDR3 protein: CASSSGQSTGELFF. The CDR3 nucleotides read TGTGCCAGCAGCTCGGGACAGTCCACCGGGGAGCTGTTTTTT.

The V gene is TRBV9, the J gene TRBJ2-5; either TRBD1 or TRBD2 may fit D (6 bases each). This CDR3 is built from 16 residues. Trimming stripped 0 bases from V and 7 bases from J, with 19 bases between. Germline values: CDR1 SGDLS, CDR2 YYNGEE. The chain's CDR3 is CASSVGGDKELGTQYF. CDR3 nucleotide sequence: TGTGCCAGCAGCGTAGGGGGGGACAAGGAGCTTGGGACCCAGTACTTC. The entire variable domain, with the rest obtained from reference TRBV9 and TRBJ2-5, is as follows: DSGVTQTPKHLITATGQRVTLRCSPRSGDLSVYWYQQSLDQGLQFLIQYYNGEERAKGNILERFSAQQFPDLHSELNLSSLELGDSALYFCASSVGGDKELGTQYFGPGTRLLVL.

This clone turned up a few times. The chain has TRBV6-5 and TRBJ2-1, with 13 bases identical to TRBD2. Germline loops: CDR1 MNHEY, CDR2 SVGAGI. The CDR3 sequence is 15 residues long. V shed 6 bases, J shed 5 bases, and the junction held 4 bases outside the gene matches. Here the CDR3 DNA reads TGTGCCAGCAGGCCGACTAGCGGGGGGAACAATGAGCAGTTCTTC. Its translation: CASRPTSGGNNEQFF.

V is TRBV7-9 and J is TRBJ2-3, with 14 bases lining up with TRBD2. V lost 4 bases and J lost 4; bases outside the gene matches: 7. Germline CDR1 reads SEHNR; CDR2 reads FQNEAQ (reference sequence). CDR3 length: 17 amino acids. The DNA for the CDR3 is TGTGCCAGCAGCTCGCGACTAGCGGGAGGGCAGGCAGATACGCAGTATTTT. This sequence encodes CASSSRLAGGQADTQYF.

A single count supports this clone. V and J are TRBV7-2 and TRBJ1-5; D possibly corresponds to TRBD1 (5 bases). Germline CDR1 and CDR2: SGHTA and FQGNSA. This CDR3 contains 16 residues. The V end lost 1 base, the J end lost 2 bases, and 12 bases lay between the germline ends. DNA of the CDR3: TGTGCCAGCAGCTTAGTAGCTGGGGGTGGCAATCAGCCCCAGCATTTT. Translated, it gives CASSLVAGGGNQPQHF.

V is TRBV6-5 and J is TRBJ1-4; D perhaps matches TRBD1 (5 bases). CDR3 length: 15 residues. Germline V gene data show CDR1 as MNHEY and CDR2 as SVGAGI. V lost 5 bases and J lost 8, with 18 bases in between. For the CDR3, the DNA is TGTGCCAGCAGTCCCCTCTTCGGGGCGAGCGAAAAACTGTTTTTT. Protein: CASSPLFGASEKLFF.

The gene calls are TRBV7-8 and TRBJ2-2; TRBD2 agrees at 11 bases. The J segment lost 4 bases and the V segment lost 2 bases, leaving 6 bases of the junction unmatched. This CDR3 has 17 residues. CDR1 and CDR2 from the germline V gene are SGHVS and FQNEAQ. The CDR3 DNA sequence: TGTGCCAGCAGCTTAACTAGCGGGAGACTGGGCACCGGGGAGCTGTTTTTT. Translation gives CASSLTSGRLGTGELFF.

The V call is TRBV9, the J call TRBJ1-6; no firm D call. V gave up 0 bases and J gave up 7 bases, with 11 bases separating them. Germline-derived CDR1 and CDR2 are SGDLS and YYNGEE. This CDR3 is 15 amino acids long. The CDR3 loop is CASSVGQAGNSPLHF. Here the CDR3 DNA reads TGTGCCAGCAGCGTAGGCCAGGCGGGAAATTCACCCCTCCACTTT.

The chain couples TRBV6-5 to TRBJ1-3; D remains unclear. Trimming left V 2 bases short and J 0 bases short, with 5 bases between. The CDR3 loop spans 14 amino acids. Germline values: CDR1 MNHEY, CDR2 SVGAGI. The CDR3 is CASSYDGSGNTIYF. The DNA of the CDR3 is TGTGCCAGCAGTTACGACGGCTCTGGAAACACCATATATTTT.

The rearrangement joins TRBV28 to TRBJ1-6; the match to TRBD1 covers 7 bases. This CDR3 has 15 amino acids. With V trimmed by 6 bases and J by 10 bases, 12 bases remained unmatched. CDR1 and CDR2 from the germline V gene are MDHEN and SYDVKM. The CDR3 bases are TGTGCCAGCAGGGCCCCTACAGGGGAAGGATCACCCCTCCACTTT. Residues: CASRAPTGEGSPLHF.